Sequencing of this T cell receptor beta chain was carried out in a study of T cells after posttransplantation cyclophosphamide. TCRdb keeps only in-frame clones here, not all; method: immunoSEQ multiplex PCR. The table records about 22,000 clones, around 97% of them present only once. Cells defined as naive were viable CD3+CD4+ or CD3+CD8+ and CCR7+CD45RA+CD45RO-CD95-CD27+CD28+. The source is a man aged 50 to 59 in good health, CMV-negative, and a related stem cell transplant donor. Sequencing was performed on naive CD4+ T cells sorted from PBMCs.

CDR3 nucleotides: TGTGCCAGCAGTTCCGGGACATACACTGAAGCTTTCTTT. This encodes CASSSGTYTEAFF. This chain uses TRBV6-5 with TRBJ1-1; possibly TRBD1 for D (6 bases). The germline gives CDR1 MNHEY, CDR2 SVGAGI. This CDR3 comprises 13 residues. With 4 bases removed from V and 3 bases from J, the gap between germline ends came to 9 bases.